One sample yielded the 19 T cell receptor beta chains listed below, sequenced in a study of blood T cell repertoires in COVID-19. Libraries were prepared by immunoSEQ multiplex PCR; TCRdb keeps only in-frame clonotypes and omits some of them. The table has approximately 280,000 clones, approximately 86% seen once. The sequenced sample was peripheral blood. The receptors come from a woman in her 30s who had recovered from COVID-19.

The V and J genes are TRBV2 and TRBJ1-1, with D perhaps TRBD1 (6 bases). The CDR3 runs to 18 residues. V lost 2 bases to trimming and J lost 4 bases, with 23 bases between them. Looked up from germline, CDR1 is SNHLY and CDR2 is FYNNEI. The DNA for the CDR3 is TGTGCCAGCAGTGAACCAGGCAGTCTCTTGGGGGCGTCCACTGAAGCTTTCTTT. Translated: CASSEPGSLLGASTEAFF.

A remark on this clone: The same CDR3 also results from other DNA sequences found in this sample. The rearrangement uses TRBV6-2 or TRBV6-3 and TRBJ2-7; TRBD1 might be the D (5 bases). The CDR3 spans 12 residues. Germline loops: CDR1 MNHEY, CDR2 SVGEGT. V lost 5 bases to trimming and J lost 4 bases, with 9 bases between them. CDR3 sequence reads: CASSPGFYEQYF. CDR3 coding DNA: TGTGCCAGCAGTCCAGGGTTTTACGAGCAGTACTTC.

The V call is TRBV12-3 or TRBV12-4, the J call TRBJ1-1; D not resolved. CDR3 length: 13 residues. The ends were cut back, 3 bases at V and 1 base at J, with 6 bases in the middle. CDR3 nucleotides: TGTGCCAGCAGTTTGGCCTGGAACACTGAAGCTTTCTTT. This encodes CASSLAWNTEAFF.

This sequence joins TRBV2 and TRBJ2-5, with 12 positions matching TRBD2. The CDR3 covers 17 residues. The germline V gene has CDR1 SNHLY and CDR2 FYNNEI. The junction had 13 bases not matched to a gene; V was cut back by 6 bases and J by 5 bases. CDR3 region: CASRDALTSGSGETQYF. Here the CDR3 DNA reads TGTGCCAGCAGAGACGCGCTGACTAGCGGGAGTGGGGAGACCCAGTACTTC.

This clone was detected once. V is TRBV29-1 and J is TRBJ1-1; 7 bases are shared with TRBD1. Germline-derived CDR1 and CDR2 are SQVTM and ANQGSEA. J lost 3 bases, V lost 7 bases, and 11 bases had no gene match. This CDR3 has 14 amino acids. CDR3 protein: CSAESAQGYTEAFF. As DNA, the CDR3 is TGCAGCGCCGAATCAGCACAGGGGTACACTGAAGCTTTCTTT.

V is TRBV6-5 and J is TRBJ2-7, with D possibly matching TRBD1 (7 bases). Germline CDR1 and CDR2: MNHEY and SVGAGI. The CDR3 totals 13 residues. V was clipped by 6 bases and J by 2 bases, with 11 bases between them. The chain's CDR3 is CASRAGQPYEQYF. For the CDR3, the DNA is TGTGCCAGCAGGGCGGGACAGCCCTACGAGCAGTACTTC.

CDR3 sequence: CASRGIAGGTDTQYF. CDR3 sequence (DNA): TGTGCCAGCAGGGGAATAGCGGGGGGCACAGATACGCAGTATTTT. The V and J genes are TRBV2 and TRBJ2-3; 9 positions match TRBD2. The V gene's germline CDR1 is SNHLY and CDR2 FYNNEI. The CDR3 has 15 amino acids. The ends lost 6 bases at V and 1 base at J; junction bases unmatched: 5.

This rearrangement joins TRBV28 to TRBJ1-5, with TRBD1 matching 8 bases. The V gene end was trimmed by 8 bases and the J gene end by 4 bases; junction bases not matched to a gene: 4. Per germline, CDR1 MDHEN and CDR2 SYDVKM. The CDR3 has 13 amino acids. The CDR3 sequence is CASVGQVNQPQHF. Written as DNA, the CDR3 is TGTGCCAGCGTGGGACAGGTTAATCAGCCCCAGCATTTT.

In this sample, this clone turned up a few times. The rearrangement links TRBV10-3 to TRBJ2-7; D not certain. Germline loops: CDR1 ENHRY, CDR2 SYGVKD. The CDR3 loop spans 14 amino acids. V shed 2 bases and J shed 2 bases, with 10 bases lying between them. The CDR3 reads CAISEVAFAYEQYF. CDR3 coding DNA: TGTGCCATCAGTGAGGTGGCTTTCGCCTACGAGCAGTACTTC.

The chain carries TRBV15 and TRBJ2-1, with TRBD2 as a possible D gene (6 bases). This CDR3 has 14 amino acids. Trimming took 5 bases from V and 12 from J, leaving 20 bases between them. CDR1 is LNHNV and CDR2 is YYDKDF in the germline V gene (reference sequence). Written as DNA, the CDR3 is TGTGCCACCAGCGAGAACGGCGGATGGGAGGCGCAGTTCTTC. It encodes CATSENGGWEAQFF.

This sequence joins TRBV6-5 and TRBJ2-6; the match to TRBD1 covers 8 bases. This CDR3 comprises 15 residues. Germline CDR1 MNHEY, CDR2 SVGAGI. Unmatched junction bases numbered 5, after V lost 6 bases and J lost 4 bases. CDR3 in amino acids: CASSQGASGANVLTF. CDR3 bases: TGTGCCAGCAGCCAGGGGGCTAGCGGGGCCAACGTCCTGACTTTC.

The chain is built from TRBV7-3 and TRBJ2-3; 7 bases fit TRBD1. This CDR3 contains 13 residues. V shed 4 bases and J 6 bases; nucleotides not matched to a gene: 4. Germline assignment: CDR1 SGHTA and CDR2 FQGTGA. The CDR3 protein is CASSSETGDTQYF. In DNA, the CDR3 is TGTGCCAGCAGCTCCGAGACAGGGGATACGCAGTATTTT.

This clone was seen once. The rearrangement joins TRBV5-4 to TRBJ2-1; D unresolved. CDR3 length: 12 amino acids. Between the trimmed V and J ends, which lost 0 bases and 7 bases, there was a span of 5 bases. CDR1 is SGHNT and CDR2 is YYREEE in the germline V gene (reference sequence). Here the CDR3 DNA reads TGTGCCAGCAGCTTGGGTCTAAATGAGCAGTTCTTC. Translation: CASSLGLNEQFF. The full variable domain, with the rest looked up from reference TRBV5-4 and TRBJ2-1, is ETGVTQSPTHLIKTRGQQVTLRCSSQSGHNTVSWYQQALGQGPQFIFQYYREEENGRGNFPPRFSGLQFPNYSSELNVNALELDDSALYLCASSLGLNEQFFGPGTRLTVL.

CDR3 coding DNA: TGTGCCAGCAGCCAGAGGCATCAATCGGAGACCCAGTACTTC. This gives the protein CASSQRHQSETQYF. The J gene is TRBJ2-5, the V gene TRBV9, with D hard to call. V gave up 4 bases and J gave up 5 bases, with 15 bases separating them. CDR1 and CDR2 from the germline V gene are SGDLS and YYNGEE. This CDR3 has 14 residues.

The rearrangement joins TRBV21-1 to TRBJ2-2; TRBD1, the table's D call, lacks a check against the DNA. TRBV21-1 is labeled a pseudogene. CDR3 length: 18 amino acids. The CDR3 sequence is CASSKARGQGSSTGELFF. The CDR3 coding sequence is TGTGCCAGCAGCAAAGCGCGTGGACAGGGGTCGAGCACCGGGGAGCTGTTTTTT.

In this sample, this clone turned up once. The CDR3 region is CASSLASSSNQPQHF. The CDR3 bases are TGTGCCAGCAGCTTGGCCTCCTCGAGCAATCAGCCCCAGCATTTT. V usage is TRBV7-9 and J usage is TRBJ1-5; unclear D gene. The V gene's germline CDR1 is SEHNR and CDR2 FQNEAQ (reference sequence). This CDR3 region has 15 residues. V lost 3 bases and J lost 1, with 10 bases in between.

V is TRBV6-5 and J is TRBJ2-1, with 8 bases identical to TRBD1. Per germline, CDR1 MNHEY and CDR2 SVGAGI. V lost 1 base to trimming and J lost 7 bases; unmatched junction nucleotides: 3. This CDR3 spans 14 amino acids. The CDR3 nucleotides read TGTGCCAGCAGTTACTACACAGGGGGGAATGAGCAGTTCTTC. It specifies CASSYYTGGNEQFF.

Turning to this clone: Distinct nucleotide sequences in the sample also encode this CDR3. The chain employs TRBV28 and TRBJ2-2, with D hard to call. V gave up 6 bases and J gave up 2 bases, with 4 bases separating them. In germline, CDR1 is MDHEN, CDR2 SYDVKM. CDR3 length: 12 amino acids. The DNA of the CDR3 is TGTGCCAGCAGCCCAAACACCGGGGAGCTGTTTTTT. It specifies CASSPNTGELFF. Combining the CDR3 with reference TRBV28 and TRBJ2-2 gives the whole variable domain DVKVTQSSRYLVKRTGEKVFLECVQDMDHENMFWYRQDPGLGLRLIYFSYDVKMKEKGDIPEGYSVSREKKERFSLILESASTNQTSMYLCASSPNTGELFFGEGSRLTVL.

This rearrangement joins TRBV2 to TRBJ2-7; 8 nucleotides agree with TRBD2. V gave up 4 bases and J gave up 7 bases; unmatched junction bases: 9. This CDR3 region has 14 residues. From germline, CDR1 is SNHLY and CDR2 FYNNEI. The CDR3 DNA sequence: TGTGCCAGCAGTGCCCCGGGACTAGTGTCTGAGCAGTACTTC. Protein product: CASSAPGLVSEQYF.